This T cell receptor beta chain came from a study of shared clonotypes between healthy human individuals. Produced via immunoSEQ multiplex PCR; TCRdb's table is partial and in-frame only. This table has 2,100,000 or so clones, almost 96% appearing once. This TCR came from a man between 18 and 29 years old in good health. Sequencing was performed on naive CD4+ T cells sorted from blood. Documented subset: CD45RA+ positively selected.

The CDR3 DNA reads TGTGCCAGCTCGATTGCTGGACAGGGGAGCTCTGGGGCCAACGTCCTGACTTTC. Protein product: CASSIAGQGSSGANVLTF. This chain uses TRBV18 with TRBJ2-6; 9 bases line up with TRBD1. The junction had 9 bases not matched to a gene; V was cut back by 6 bases and J by 0 bases. The CDR3 has 18 amino acids. CDR1 and CDR2 (germline): KGHSH, LQKENI.